These T cell receptor beta chains were read from a single sample in a study of shared clonotypes between healthy human individuals. Produced via immunoSEQ multiplex PCR; TCRdb's table is partial and in-frame only. The sample shows about 800,000 clones, approximately 97% of them seen only once. The source material was naive CD8+ T cells sorted from blood. Receptors were obtained from a man aged 25 to 45 in good health. Both conserved end residues are part of each CDR3. Fields, in order: J gene, clone size, V gene, CDR3 length, D gene, CDR3 DNA, CDR3 protein. The D gene is left open where the match is weak. Clone size is shown for a subset of rows, as once, few, many or a class of expanded clone.

>TRBJ2-2|-|TRBV13|16|-
TGTGCCAGCAGCTTGGCTCGGGGATTCCGCACCGGGGAGCTGTTTTTT
CASSLARGFRTGELFF
>TRBJ2-1|-|TRBV4-3|15|-
TGCGCCAGCAGCCAAGATAAGGTTTCCTACAATGAGCAGTTCTTC
CASSQDKVSYNEQFF
>TRBJ2-7|-|TRBV6-6|15|-
TGTGCCAGCAGTTACTTCCGGGAGTTTATCTACGAGCAGTACTTC
CASSYFREFIYEQYF
>TRBJ2-7|-|TRBV7-9|16|-
TGTGCCAGCAGCTTGAGGGAGAATCCTAGGGACAACGAGCAGTACTTC
CASSLRENPRDNEQYF
>TRBJ2-7|once|TRBV5-1|15|-
TGCGCCAGCAGCTCGGAGGAGGGCTACTCCTACGAGCAGTACTTC
CASSSEEGYSYEQYF
>TRBJ2-3|-|TRBV29-1|15|-
TGCAGCGTTGAAGACGGGGGAACTAGCACAGATACGCAGTATTTT
CSVEDGGTSTDTQYF
>TRBJ1-3|-|TRBV11-2|15|-
TGTGCCAGCAGCTTAGGGACAAGCTCTGGAAACACCATATATTTT
CASSLGTSSGNTIYF
>TRBJ2-2|-|TRBV11-2|16|-
TGTGCCAGCAGCTTAATTCCGACATCCTCGTCCGGGGAGCTGTTTTTT
CASSLIPTSSSGELFF
>TRBJ2-7|-|TRBV9|11|-
TGTGCCAGCAGCGAAACAGGGAAACCAACCTTC
CASSETGKPTF
>TRBJ2-7|-|TRBV28|16|-
TGTGCCAGCAGTCCCCATAGCGGCGCCAGCTCCTACGAGCAGTACTTC
CASSPHSGASSYEQYF
>TRBJ2-3|-|TRBV14|13|-
TGTGCCAGCAGCCAAGATCCCCCAGATACGCAGTATTTT
CASSQDPPDTQYF
>TRBJ2-1|-|TRBV13|17|TRBD2
TGTGCCAGCAGCTTAGTTGGCGGGAGTAAAGGTGCCAATGAGCAGTTCTTC
CASSLVGGSKGANEQFF
>TRBJ2-3|-|TRBV7-9|12|-
TGTGCCAGCAGCTTTGGGTTAGATACGCAGTATTTT
CASSFGLDTQYF
>TRBJ2-7|-|TRBV27|14|TRBD1
TGTGCCAGCAGTTTAGTGACAGGGACCTACGAGCAGTACTTC
CASSLVTGTYEQYF
>TRBJ1-1|-|TRBV28|14|-
TGTGCCAGCAGTTTATACAGGGCTGACACTGAAGCTTTCTTT
CASSLYRADTEAFF
>TRBJ2-1|few|TRBV27|15|TRBD1
TGTGCCAGCAGTACCGGACAGGGACTCTACAATGAGCAGTTCTTC
CASSTGQGLYNEQFF
>TRBJ2-1|-|TRBV29-1|14|TRBD2
TGCAGCGTTGAGCTAGCGGGAGCTCTGAATGAGCAGTTCTTC
CSVELAGALNEQFF
>TRBJ2-1|-|TRBV13|16|-
TGTGCCAGCAGCACAACGTTAGCGGCAGGTGGCAATGAGCAGTTCTTC
CASSTTLAAGGNEQFF
>TRBJ2-7|-|TRBV27|17|TRBD2
TGTGCCAGCAGCCCACGGGGCGGGAGACCTCCATGGTACGAGCAGTACTTC
CASSPRGGRPPWYEQYF
>TRBJ1-1|-|TRBV11-1|17|-
TGTGCCAGCAGCGGGACGGGAACCTTCGAGGGGGACACTGAAGCTTTCTTT
CASSGTGTFEGDTEAFF
>TRBJ2-1|-|TRBV9|15|-
TGTGCCAGCAGCGCCGTAGGTGGAGGTTCTGATGAGCAGTTCTTC
CASSAVGGGSDEQFF
>TRBJ2-7|-|TRBV7-9|14|-
TGTGCCAGCAGCTTAGATCGGGGATTCTCCGAGCAGTACTTC
CASSLDRGFSEQYF
>TRBJ2-1|-|TRBV29-1|15|-
TGCAGCGTTGAAATGGGGGGAGCGACTTACAATGAGCAGTTCTTC
CSVEMGGATYNEQFF
>TRBJ2-7|-|TRBV7-9|14|TRBD2
TGTGCCAGCAGGGCACTAGCGGGGGGCTACGAGCAGTACTTC
CASRALAGGYEQYF
>TRBJ1-1|few|TRBV6-6|14|-
TGTGCCAGCAGAACAGCGGGGGTGAACACTGAAGCTTTCTTT
CASRTAGVNTEAFF
>TRBJ2-2|few|TRBV19|12|-
TGTGCCAGTAGTATCTTCACCGGGGAGCTGTTTTTT
CASSIFTGELFF
>TRBJ2-1|once|TRBV4-3|15|TRBD2
TGCGCCAGCAGCCAAGTCCTAGCGGGAAAATATGAGCAGTTCTTC
CASSQVLAGKYEQFF
>TRBJ2-3|-|TRBV27|17|TRBD2
TGTGCCAGCAGTTTACTTGGGGGAGTGGGAGGGAAGGATACGCAGTATTTT
CASSLLGGVGGKDTQYF
>TRBJ1-2|-|TRBV4-1|13|-
TGCGCCAGCAGCCAATTGGGGAGCTATGGCTACACCTTC
CASSQLGSYGYTF
>TRBJ2-7|-|TRBV9|14|TRBD1
TGTGCCAGCTCCTCCGGACAGGGGGCCTACGAGCAGTACTTC
CASSSGQGAYEQYF
>TRBJ1-3|-|TRBV2|13|-
TGTGCCAGCAGTACGGCAGGGAAAAACACCATATATTTT
CASSTAGKNTIYF
>TRBJ1-1|once|TRBV27|11|-
TGTGCCAGCATCAGAGGGCGCGAAGCTTTCTTT
CASIRGREAFF
>TRBJ2-5|-|TRBV10-1|14|-
TGCGCCAGCAGTGAGTCATTAGGACAAGAGACCCAGTACTTC
CASSESLGQETQYF
>TRBJ2-7|-|TRBV27|18|TRBD1
TGTGCCAGCAGTTGGGGGGGACAGGGGGCTTTCACGGACTACGAGCAGTACTTC
CASSWGGQGAFTDYEQYF
>TRBJ2-7|-|TRBV5-4|15|TRBD1
TGTGCCAGCAGCTTGAAAGGACAGGGCGCCTACGAGCAGTACTTC
CASSLKGQGAYEQYF
>TRBJ2-5|-|TRBV7-4|14|TRBD1
TGTGCCAGCAGCCCAGGACAGGGCGGAAAGACCCAGTACTTC
CASSPGQGGKTQYF
>TRBJ2-7|-|TRBV9|15|TRBD1
TGTGCCAGCAGCGTAGACGGGACAGATACCTACGAGCAGTACTTC
CASSVDGTDTYEQYF
>TRBJ1-1|-|TRBV25-1|12|-
TGTGCCAGCATGGGGAGGCCCACTGAAGCTTTCTTT
CASMGRPTEAFF
>TRBJ1-1|-|TRBV10-2|14|-
TGCGCCAGCAGTGATGGCAGTGGGTGGACTGAAGCTTTCTTT
CASSDGSGWTEAFF
>TRBJ2-1|-|TRBV9|16|-
TGTGCCAGCAGCGACAGGACTAACTTTATGAACAATGAGCAGTTCTTC
CASSDRTNFMNNEQFF
>TRBJ2-1|-|TRBV4-3|19|-
TGCGCCAGCAGCCACACTGGAGAAGCCACCCATACCCACTACAATGAGCAGTTCTTC
CASSHTGEATHTHYNEQFF